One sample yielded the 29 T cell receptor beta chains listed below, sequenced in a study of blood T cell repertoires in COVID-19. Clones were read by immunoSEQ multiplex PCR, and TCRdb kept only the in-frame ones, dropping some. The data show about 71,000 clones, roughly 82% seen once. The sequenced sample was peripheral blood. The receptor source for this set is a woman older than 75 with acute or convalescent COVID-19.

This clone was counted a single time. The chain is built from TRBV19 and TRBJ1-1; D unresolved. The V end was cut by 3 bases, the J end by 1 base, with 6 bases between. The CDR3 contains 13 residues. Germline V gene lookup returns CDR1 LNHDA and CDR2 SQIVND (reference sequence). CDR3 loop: CASSIGQNTEAFF. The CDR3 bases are TGTGCCAGTAGTATTGGGCAGAACACTGAAGCTTTCTTT.

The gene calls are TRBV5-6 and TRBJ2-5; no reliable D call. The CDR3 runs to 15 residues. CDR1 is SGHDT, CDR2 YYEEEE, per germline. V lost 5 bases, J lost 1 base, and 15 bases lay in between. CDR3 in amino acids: CASSPPRVFQETQYF. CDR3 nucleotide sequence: TGTGCCAGCAGTCCTCCTCGGGTCTTCCAAGAGACCCAGTACTTC.

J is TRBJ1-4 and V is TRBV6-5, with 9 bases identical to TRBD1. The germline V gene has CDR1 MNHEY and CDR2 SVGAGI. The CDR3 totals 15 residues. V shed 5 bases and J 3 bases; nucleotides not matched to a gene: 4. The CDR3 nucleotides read TGTGCCAGCAGTCTTACAGGGGGCGCTAATGAAAAACTGTTTTTT. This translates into CASSLTGGANEKLFF.

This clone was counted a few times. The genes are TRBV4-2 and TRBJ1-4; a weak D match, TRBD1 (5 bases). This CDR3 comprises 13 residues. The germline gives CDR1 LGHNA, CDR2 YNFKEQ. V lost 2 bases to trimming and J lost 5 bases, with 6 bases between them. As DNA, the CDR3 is TGTGCCAGCAGCCAACAGGGAAATGAAAAACTGTTTTTT. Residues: CASSQQGNEKLFF.

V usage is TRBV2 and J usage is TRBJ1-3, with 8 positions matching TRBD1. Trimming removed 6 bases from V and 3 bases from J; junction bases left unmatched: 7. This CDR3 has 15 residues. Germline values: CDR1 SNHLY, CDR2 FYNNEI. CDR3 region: CASRPGTGFGNTIYF. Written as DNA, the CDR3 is TGTGCCAGCAGACCCGGGACAGGTTTTGGAAACACCATATATTTT.

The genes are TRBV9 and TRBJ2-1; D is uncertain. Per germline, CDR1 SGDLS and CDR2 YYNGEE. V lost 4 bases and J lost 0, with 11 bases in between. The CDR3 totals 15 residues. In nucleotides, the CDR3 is TGTGCCAGCAGCTTGGAGCCCCTCTCCTACAATGAGCAGTTCTTC. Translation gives CASSLEPLSYNEQFF.

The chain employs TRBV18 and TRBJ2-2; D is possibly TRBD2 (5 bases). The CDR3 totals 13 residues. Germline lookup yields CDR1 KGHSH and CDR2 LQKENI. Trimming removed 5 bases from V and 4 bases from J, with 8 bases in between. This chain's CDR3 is CASSDTSTGELFF. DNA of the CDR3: TGTGCCAGCTCAGATACTAGCACCGGGGAGCTGTTTTTT.

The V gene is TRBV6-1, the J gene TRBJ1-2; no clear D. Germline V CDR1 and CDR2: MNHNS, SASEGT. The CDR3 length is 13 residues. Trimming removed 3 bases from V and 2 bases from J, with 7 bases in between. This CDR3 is CASSETQNYGYTF. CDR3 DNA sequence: TGTGCCAGCAGTGAGACTCAGAACTATGGCTACACCTTC.

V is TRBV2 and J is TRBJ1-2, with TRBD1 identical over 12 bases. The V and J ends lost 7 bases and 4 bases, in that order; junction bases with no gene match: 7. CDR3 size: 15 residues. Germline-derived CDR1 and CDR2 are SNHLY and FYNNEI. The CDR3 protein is CASKRDRGRSYGYTF. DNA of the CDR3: TGTGCCAGCAAACGGGACAGGGGGCGCAGCTATGGCTACACCTTC.

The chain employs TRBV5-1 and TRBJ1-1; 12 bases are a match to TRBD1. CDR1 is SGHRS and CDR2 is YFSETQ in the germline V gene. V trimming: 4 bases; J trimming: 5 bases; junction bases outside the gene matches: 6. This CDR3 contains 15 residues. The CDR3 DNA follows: TGCGCCAGCAGCGGGGGACAGGGGGCAGGGACTGAAGCTTTCTTT. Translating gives CASSGGQGAGTEAFF.

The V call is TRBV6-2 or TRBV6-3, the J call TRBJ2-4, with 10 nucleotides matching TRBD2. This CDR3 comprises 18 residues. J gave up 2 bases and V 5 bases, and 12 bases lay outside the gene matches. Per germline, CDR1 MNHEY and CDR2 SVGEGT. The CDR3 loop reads CASSDLAGVAQSKNIQYF. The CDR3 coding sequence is TGTGCCAGCAGTGACCTAGCGGGAGTGGCCCAGTCCAAAAACATTCAGTACTTC.

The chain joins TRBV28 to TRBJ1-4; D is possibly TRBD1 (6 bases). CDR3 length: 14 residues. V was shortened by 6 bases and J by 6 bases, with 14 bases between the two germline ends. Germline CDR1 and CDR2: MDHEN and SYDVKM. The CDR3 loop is CASSLQGWDEKLFF. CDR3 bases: TGTGCCAGCAGCCTACAGGGATGGGATGAAAAACTGTTTTTT.

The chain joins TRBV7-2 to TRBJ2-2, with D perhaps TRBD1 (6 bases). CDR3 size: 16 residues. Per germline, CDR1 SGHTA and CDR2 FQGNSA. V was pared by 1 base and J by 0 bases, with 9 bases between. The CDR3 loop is CASSLVGGSNTGELFF. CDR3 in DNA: TGTGCCAGCAGCTTAGTTGGGGGCTCGAACACCGGGGAGCTGTTTTTT.

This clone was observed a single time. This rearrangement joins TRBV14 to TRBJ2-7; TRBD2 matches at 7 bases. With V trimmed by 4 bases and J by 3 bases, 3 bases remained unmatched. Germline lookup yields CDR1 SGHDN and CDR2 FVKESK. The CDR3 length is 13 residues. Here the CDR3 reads CASSPGDYYEQYF. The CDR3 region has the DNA TGTGCCAGCAGCCCGGGGGACTACTACGAGCAGTACTTC.

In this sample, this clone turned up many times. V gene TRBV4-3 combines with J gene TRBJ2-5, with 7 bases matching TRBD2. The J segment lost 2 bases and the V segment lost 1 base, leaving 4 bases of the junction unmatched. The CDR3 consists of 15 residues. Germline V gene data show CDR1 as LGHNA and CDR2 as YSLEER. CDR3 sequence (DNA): TGCGCCAGCAGCCAAGTGCTAGCGGCACAAGAGACCCAGTACTTC. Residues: CASSQVLAAQETQYF.

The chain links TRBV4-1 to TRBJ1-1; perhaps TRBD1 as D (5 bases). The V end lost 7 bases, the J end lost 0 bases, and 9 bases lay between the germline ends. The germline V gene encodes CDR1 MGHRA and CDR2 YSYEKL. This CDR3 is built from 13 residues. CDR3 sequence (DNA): TGCGCCAGCACCCCGGGGGTGAACACTGAAGCTTTCTTT. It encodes CASTPGVNTEAFF.

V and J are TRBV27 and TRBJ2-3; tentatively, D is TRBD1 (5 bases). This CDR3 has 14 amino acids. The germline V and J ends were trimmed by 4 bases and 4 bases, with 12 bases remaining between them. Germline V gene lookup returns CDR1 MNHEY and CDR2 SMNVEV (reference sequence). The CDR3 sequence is CASSYTGAADTQYF. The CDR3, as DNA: TGTGCCAGCAGTTATACTGGGGCTGCAGATACGCAGTATTTT.

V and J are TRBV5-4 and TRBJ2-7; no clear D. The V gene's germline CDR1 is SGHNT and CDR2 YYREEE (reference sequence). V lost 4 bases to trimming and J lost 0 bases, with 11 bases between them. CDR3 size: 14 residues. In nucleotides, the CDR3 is TGTGCCAGCAGCCCGATCCAGGACTCCTACGAGCAGTACTTC. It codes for CASSPIQDSYEQYF.

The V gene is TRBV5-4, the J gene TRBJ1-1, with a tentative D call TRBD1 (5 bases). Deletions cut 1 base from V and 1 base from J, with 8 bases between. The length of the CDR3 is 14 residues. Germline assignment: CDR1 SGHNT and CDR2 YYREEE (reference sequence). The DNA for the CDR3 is TGTGCCAGCAGCTTGCAGGGAAAGAACACTGAAGCTTTCTTT. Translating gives CASSLQGKNTEAFF.

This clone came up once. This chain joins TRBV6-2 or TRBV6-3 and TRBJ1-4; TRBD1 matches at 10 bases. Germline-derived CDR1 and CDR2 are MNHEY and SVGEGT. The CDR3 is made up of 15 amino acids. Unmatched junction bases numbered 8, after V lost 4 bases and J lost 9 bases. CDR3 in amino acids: CASSSDWDRGKKLFF. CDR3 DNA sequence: TGTGCCAGCAGTTCCGACTGGGACAGGGGAAAAAAACTGTTTTTT.

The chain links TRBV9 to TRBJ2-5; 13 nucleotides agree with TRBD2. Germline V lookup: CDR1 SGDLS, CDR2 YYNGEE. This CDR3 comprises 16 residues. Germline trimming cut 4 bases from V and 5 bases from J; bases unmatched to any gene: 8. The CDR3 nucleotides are TGTGCCAGCAGCACCGGGACTAGCGGGATGGTTGAGACCCAGTACTTC. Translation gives CASSTGTSGMVETQYF.

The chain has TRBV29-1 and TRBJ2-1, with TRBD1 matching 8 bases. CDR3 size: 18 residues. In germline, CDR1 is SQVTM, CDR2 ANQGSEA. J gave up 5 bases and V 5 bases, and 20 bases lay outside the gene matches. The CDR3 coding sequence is TGCAGCGTTATAGTCCACTCCGTCAGGGGGCAAGGGGACAATGAGCAGTTCTTC. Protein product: CSVIVHSVRGQGDNEQFF.

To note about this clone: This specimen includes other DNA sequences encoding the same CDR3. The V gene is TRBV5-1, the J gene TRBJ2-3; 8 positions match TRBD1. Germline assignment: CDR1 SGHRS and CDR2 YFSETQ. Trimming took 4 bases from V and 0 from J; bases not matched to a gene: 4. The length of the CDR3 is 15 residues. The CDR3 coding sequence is TGCGCCAGCAGCCCAAGGACAGGGAGCACAGATACGCAGTATTTT. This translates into CASSPRTGSTDTQYF.

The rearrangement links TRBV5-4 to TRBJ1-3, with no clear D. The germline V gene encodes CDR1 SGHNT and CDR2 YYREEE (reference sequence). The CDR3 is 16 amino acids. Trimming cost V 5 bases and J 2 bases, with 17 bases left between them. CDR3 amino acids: CASSLIERPAGNTIYF. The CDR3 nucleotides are TGTGCCAGCAGTCTTATCGAGAGGCCGGCTGGAAACACCATATATTTT.

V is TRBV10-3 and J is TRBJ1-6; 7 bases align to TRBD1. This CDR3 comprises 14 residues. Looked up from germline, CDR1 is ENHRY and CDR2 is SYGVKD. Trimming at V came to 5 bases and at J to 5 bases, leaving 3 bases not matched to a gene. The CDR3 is CAISPGQHNSPLHF. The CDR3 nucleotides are TGTGCCATCAGTCCGGGACAGCATAATTCACCCCTCCACTTT.

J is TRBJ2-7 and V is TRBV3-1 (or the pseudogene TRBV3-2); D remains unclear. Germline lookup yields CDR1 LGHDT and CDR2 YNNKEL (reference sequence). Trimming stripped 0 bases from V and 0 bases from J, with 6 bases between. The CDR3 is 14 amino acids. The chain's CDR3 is CASSQDTGSYEQYF. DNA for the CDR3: TGTGCCAGCAGCCAAGACACTGGCTCCTACGAGCAGTACTTC.

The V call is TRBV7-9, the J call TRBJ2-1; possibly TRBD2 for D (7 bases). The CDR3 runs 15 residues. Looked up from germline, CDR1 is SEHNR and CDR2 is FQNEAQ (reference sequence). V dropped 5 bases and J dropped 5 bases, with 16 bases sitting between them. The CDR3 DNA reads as TGTGCCAGCAGCCCTAACGGGGGGCTGGACAATGAGCAGTTCTTC. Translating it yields CASSPNGGLDNEQFF.

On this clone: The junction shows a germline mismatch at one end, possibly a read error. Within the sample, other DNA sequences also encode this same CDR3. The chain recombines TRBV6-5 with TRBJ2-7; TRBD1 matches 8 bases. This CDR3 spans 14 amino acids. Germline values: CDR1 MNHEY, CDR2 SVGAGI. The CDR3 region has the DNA TGTGCCAGCAGCCACGGACAGGGTTCCTACGAGCAGTACTTT. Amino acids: CASSHGQGSYEQYF.

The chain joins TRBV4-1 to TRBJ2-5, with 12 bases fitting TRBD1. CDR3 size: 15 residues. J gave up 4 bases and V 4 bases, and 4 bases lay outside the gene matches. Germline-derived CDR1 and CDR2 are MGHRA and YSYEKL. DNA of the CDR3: TGCGCCAGCAGCCTGGGACAGGGGGCTAGAGAGACCCAGTACTTC. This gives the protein CASSLGQGARETQYF.